This TCR beta chain is from a study of OX40 agonist ivuxolimab in advanced cancers. Findings and limits, study-wide: The mean number of expanded clones was higher in CD8+ T cells than in CD4+. Partial responders treated at 0.1-3.0 mg/kg exhibited clonal expansion among the lowest measured. There were also nonresponders showing low normalized T-cell clonal expansion.

This clone was seen only a few times. The antigen remains unidentified. Germline V gene sequence: CDR1 SGHRS, CDR2 YFSETQ. There are 16 residues in the CDR3. Trimming left V 6 bases short and J 2 bases short, with 15 bases between. Autoimmune disease history or systemic immunosuppression meant exclusion. Profiled with immunoSEQ multiplex PCR; TCRdb holds only in-frame clones, not every one. Of 80,000 or so clones listed, 75% to 90% were seen once; the top ten hold 2.2%. The TCR was taken from an adult with an advanced solid tumor such as melanoma, head and neck, liver or kidney cancer. The chain is built from TRBV5-1 and TRBJ1-6; D may be TRBD1 (5 bases). Specimen: CD4+ or CD8+ T cells sorted from blood, collected in a trial of the OX40 agonist ivuxolimab. The CDR3 loop reads CASTGTLRAYNSPLHF. In DNA form, the CDR3 reads TGCGCCAGCACCGGGACCCTAAGGGCCTATAATTCACCCCTCCACTTT.